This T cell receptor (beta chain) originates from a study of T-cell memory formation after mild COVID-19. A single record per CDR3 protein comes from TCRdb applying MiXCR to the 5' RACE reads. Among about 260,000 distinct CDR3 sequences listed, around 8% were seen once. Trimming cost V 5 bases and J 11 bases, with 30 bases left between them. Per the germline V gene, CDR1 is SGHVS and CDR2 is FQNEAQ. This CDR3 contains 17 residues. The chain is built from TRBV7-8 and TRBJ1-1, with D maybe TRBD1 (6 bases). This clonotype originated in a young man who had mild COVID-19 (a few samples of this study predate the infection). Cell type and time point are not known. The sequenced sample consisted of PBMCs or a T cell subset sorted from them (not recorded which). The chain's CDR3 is CASSRNPERGRGGGAFF. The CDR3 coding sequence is TGTGCCAGCAGCCGAAACCCCGAACGAGGGCGAGGGGGTGGCGCTTTCTTT.